This entry concerns a single TCR beta chain. Only a few counts were recorded for this clonotype. The antigen this receptor binds is unknown. No much larger clonotype is one base removed from it; base qualities were not supplied. The sample's time point label is to be understood as: patch test 2, 6 weeks after DPC sensitization. Per the publication, the treatment or condition label means: therapeutic diphenylcyclopropenone sensitization with weekly scalp DPC. At every patch-test visit, the blood draw took place before the patch test was put on. Patients were eligible if aged 18 to 70, diagnosed with alopecia and judged suitable for DPC therapy, and pregnant patients were excluded. Unfractionated whole blood was collected in Tempus Blood RNA tubes, and total RNA was extracted from that blood. These data come from a study of human T cells and chemical hapten exposure (dated by TCRdb to about 2021). With regard to the full study: For sensitization, 2% DPC in acetone was applied to a roughly 2 cm by roughly 2 cm area of upper inner arm skin. Patients additionally received weekly therapeutic DPC doses to the scalp throughout the roughly 23-week study period. Patch testing on the upper back used Finn chambers containing 0.01% DPC, with scoring done after 6 days according to International Contact Dermatitis Research Group standards. Most of the patients in the cohort were female, and the cohort covered alopecia areata with under or over 50% scalp involvement, alopecia totalis and alopecia universalis. Libraries were pooled for sequencing, and variation in per-sample TCR yields was attributed mainly to small differences in library volumes within the pool. In alopecia patients, the study followed how the peripheral blood TCR repertoire changed in vivo over primary and secondary sensitization to diphenylcyclopropenone (DPC), a hapten. Blood samples were taken from patients before sensitization (week 0) and then at 2, 6 and about 24 weeks after DPC sensitization. For TCR sequencing, blood came from 25 to 35 alopecia patients at anywhere from one to four time points (pre-sensitization, 2, 6 and 24 weeks). Broad study findings and their caveats: Repeated subsampling changed both the strength of the expansion versus patch-test correlation and the threshold at which that correlation became significant. Expanded TCRs formed significantly more large CDR3 similarity clusters than pre-sensitization or healthy control sets, consistent with antigen-driven responses. A positive correlation was found between the number of PT1 expanded TCRs and patch test score, with significance reached at thresholds 8, 16 and 32 but not 4. Because every patient had alopecia, a presumed autoimmune disease, the patients' immune response might differ from that of healthy individuals. DPC sensitization did not change how many TCRs were above 1 in 1000 frequency, and no evidence was found of alterations in global repertoire structure.

From a lookup of the germline V gene (reference sequence), CDR1 and CDR2 are SEHNR and FQNEAQ. V lost 3 bases and J lost 0 bases; the stretch between them is 5 bases long. Measured from the cysteine to the phenylalanine, the CDR3 is 13 residues long. Only the CDR3 region is kept as DNA, spanning 39 bases read in frame from base 1. To prepare the library, RACE was applied. TCRdb records NextSeq 500 as the sequencer. During library preparation, unique molecular identifiers were attached to individual cDNA molecules so that TCRs could be counted quantitatively and reproducibly. For every blood RNA sample, sequencing covered both the TCR alpha and TCR beta chains. Concerning the study's data processing: The median number of TCRs per sample was 85,000 to 100,000, ranging from roughly 23,224 to 690,600. V, J and CDR3 annotation of the TCR reads was carried out using the Decombinator software suite. Every sample was subsampled to the same number of TCRs (28,000) for the PS versus PT1 abundance plots. Expanded TCRs were defined as absent before sensitization and observed at least eight times at the 2-week time point. TCRdb reanalyzed the raw reads on its own, using fastp at Q25 for trimming and MiXCR for clone calling, and kept in-frame beta chains. Each CDR3 protein gets just one entry, which takes the most common genes and DNA from the rows behind it. For this entry, the V and J calls and clone size follow TCRdb and not the study's own pipeline. This sample holds under 450,000 distinct CDR3 sequences; about 6% were observed only once. In total, the top ten clones hold about 6% of the sample.

The V gene is TRBV7-9 and the J gene is TRBJ2-5; no D gene call is confident. The sample here was whole blood, taken in connection with sensitization to the hapten diphenylcyclopropenone (DPC). The sequence came from a woman aged 18-29 years with alopecia areata. Some clones in this sample may be carry-over from other donors' samples. The CDR3 protein is CASSFAYQETQYF. The nucleotides are TGTGCCAGCAGCTTTGCGTACCAAGAGACCCAGTACTTC.